A selection of T cell receptor beta chains follows, all from one sample in a study of T cell repertoires in cytomegalovirus infection. MiXCR was run by TCRdb on the reads, yielding one entry per CDR3 protein. The profile covers 750,000 to 950,000 distinct CDR3 sequences, with about 27% appearing a single time and over 10% taken by the ten largest. These receptors lack a known antigen. This sample comprised cultured CD8+ T cells from PBMCs, obtained from culture after CMV antigen stimulation. These receptors were collected from a human donor in good health (CMV status not recorded). Some clones in this sample may be carry-over from other donors' samples. CDR3s include the opening cysteine and the closing phenylalanine or tryptophan. The D gene is left open where the match is weak. Size tells how often a clone was seen (once, few, many) or the class of an expanded clone, and some rows leave it out.

D gene	clone size	J gene	V gene	CDR3 DNA	CDR3 protein
TRBD1	-	TRBJ2-3	TRBV6-5	TGTGCCAGCAGTTACGGGGACAGGGGGACAGATACGCAGTATTTT	CASSYGDRGTDTQYF
-	many	TRBJ2-3	TRBV7-2	TGTGCCAGTCCCCAGGTGGGACGGATTCGAGATACGCAGTATTTT	CASPQVGRIRDTQYF
-	few	TRBJ1-1	TRBV25-1	TGTGCCAGCAGTGTGGGTCGCTGGACCACTGAAGCTTTCTTT	CASSVGRWTTEAFF
-	many	TRBJ1-5	TRBV7-2	TGTGCCAGCAGCCGGACAGACGAGAGCAATCAGCCCCAGCATTTT	CASSRTDESNQPQHF
TRBD1	few	TRBJ1-1	TRBV6-6	TGTGCCAGCAGTTACTCGATCGGGACAGGGTTTGGAAACACTGAAGCTTTCTTT	CASSYSIGTGFGNTEAFF
-	few	TRBJ1-5	TRBV6-5	TGTGCCAGCAGCGAGAATCCCTTTGGCAATCAGCCCCAGCATTTT	CASSENPFGNQPQHF
-	-	TRBJ2-2	TRBV15	TGTGCCACCAGCTCGAGTGAGAGGGAGATAACCGGGGAGCTGTTTTTT	CATSSSEREITGELFF
-	-	TRBJ2-2	TRBV20-1	TGCAGTGCTCCCCAAGGGATGTTTACCGGGGAGCTGTTTTTT	CSAPQGMFTGELFF
TRBD2	few	TRBJ2-4	TRBV7-9	TGTGCCAGCAGCTTGAGCGGGGGGTCAGCCAAAAACATTCAGTACTTC	CASSLSGGSAKNIQYF
TRBD1	-	TRBJ2-3	TRBV6-8	TGTGCCAGCAGCCCTCGGGACAGGGCGCGAGATACGCAGTATTTT	CASSPRDRARDTQYF
-	many	TRBJ1-1	TRBV7-6	TGTGCCAGCAGCTTAGCGCCGGGGAGAATGAACACTGAAGCTTTCTTT	CASSLAPGRMNTEAFF
TRBD1	few	TRBJ1-1	TRBV7-9	TGTGCCAGCAGCTTAGTGGACAGGGCAGCTTTCTTT	CASSLVDRAAFF
-	few	TRBJ1-5	TRBV7-6	TGTGCCAGCAGCTTAGGGTGGGGACGGAGCAATCAGCCCCAGCATTTT	CASSLGWGRSNQPQHF
TRBD1	-	TRBJ1-2	TRBV4-3	TGCGCCAGCAGCCAGGTCCTAGGACAGGGATACGGCTACACCTTC	CASSQVLGQGYGYTF
TRBD2	few	TRBJ2-5	TRBV10-3	TGTGCCATCAGTGAGTCGAGGACTAGCGGGCAACAAGAGACCCAGTACTTC	CAISESRTSGQQETQYF
-	-	TRBJ1-5	TRBV19	TGTGCCAGTAGCCGGGGTGGGGAAGTAGGGCAGCCCCAGCATTTT	CASSRGGEVGQPQHF
TRBD1	few	TRBJ2-7	TRBV11-1	TGTGCCAGCAGCTTCGGGACAGGAAACGTCTACGAGCAGTACTTC	CASSFGTGNVYEQYF
-	-	TRBJ1-5	TRBV4-1	TGCGCCAGCAGCCAAGAGGGGAGTAATCAGCCCCAGCATTTT	CASSQEGSNQPQHF
-	-	TRBJ2-6	TRBV6-5	TGTGCCAGCAGTTACGACCCCTCCGGGACTTACCTCTCTGGGGCCAACGTCCTGACTTTC	CASSYDPSGTYLSGANVLTF
TRBD2	-	TRBJ2-2	TRBV7-9	TGTGCCACCCAAAGCGGGGCCTCGGGGTGGCCGAACACCGGGGAGCTGTTTTTT	CATQSGASGWPNTGELFF
-	-	TRBJ1-2	TRBV6-6	TGTGCCAGCATACTCTTAGGCTACACCTTC	CASILLGYTF
-	-	TRBJ1-1	TRBV19	TGTGCCAGTATTCGGGGGCGGGAAGCTTTCTTT	CASIRGREAFF
-	-	TRBJ1-5	TRBV9	TGTGCCAGCAGCGCGACCGATAGCAATCAGCCCCAGCATTTT	CASSATDSNQPQHF
-	few	TRBJ2-7	TRBV6-2/TRBV6-3	TGTGCCAGCAGCCCCGACCAACGGGAGCAGTACTTC	CASSPDQREQYF
TRBD2	-	TRBJ2-3	TRBV4-1	TGCGCCAGCAGCCTTAGCGCGGGGGTCGCAGATACGCAGTATTTT	CASSLSAGVADTQYF
-	-	TRBJ2-6	TRBV10-3	TGTGCCATCAGAAGTCCAGAGGGGTCTGGGGCCAACGTCCTGACTTTC	CAIRSPEGSGANVLTF
-	-	TRBJ1-2	TRBV12-3/TRBV12-4	TGTGCCAGCAGTCCCGGCGGGGCAAAGCGCGGCTATGGCTACACCTTC	CASSPGGAKRGYGYTF
TRBD1	many	TRBJ1-5	TRBV7-2	TGTGCCAGCAGCCCGACAGGGGGGCTCAATCAGCCCCAGCATTTT	CASSPTGGLNQPQHF
TRBD2	many	TRBJ2-1	TRBV7-7	TGTGCTAGCAGCTTAAGGAGGGAGGGCTACAATGAGCAGTTCTTC	CASSLRREGYNEQFF
-	few	TRBJ1-1	TRBV3-1	TGTGCCAGCAGCCATTGGGACACCAAGAACACTGAAGCTTTCTTT	CASSHWDTKNTEAFF
-	many	TRBJ2-1	TRBV27	TGTGCCAGCAGTTTATCGCAAGGGAATGAGCAGTTCTTC	CASSLSQGNEQFF
-	few	TRBJ2-4	TRBV29-1	TGCAGCGTTGAAGAAGTCTCGACATTCGGAAACATTCAGTACTTC	CSVEEVSTFGNIQYF
-	once	TRBJ1-2	TRBV12-3/TRBV12-4	TGTGCCAGCACCCCAGACAGTACTAACTATGGCTACACCTTC	CASTPDSTNYGYTF
-	-	TRBJ1-1	TRBV29-1	TGCAGCGTTGCGGACAACCGTTGGAACACTGAAGCTTTCTTT	CSVADNRWNTEAFF
-	-	TRBJ2-2	TRBV5-6	TGTGCCAGCAGCTTGTTAAGGCGAACGCGGAACACCGGGGAGCTGTTTTTT	CASSLLRRTRNTGELFF
-	many	TRBJ2-2	TRBV11-1	TGTGCCAGCAGCTTAGGCAGAGGAGACAACACCGGGGAGCTGTTTTTT	CASSLGRGDNTGELFF
-	many	TRBJ2-7	TRBV5-5	TGTGCCAGCAGCGGACGGGCCACGAGGGAGCAGTACTTC	CASSGRATREQYF
-	-	TRBJ2-1	TRBV11-2	TGTGCCAGCAGCATCGCTCCAGACCATGAGCAGTTCTTC	CASSIAPDHEQFF
-	-	TRBJ2-3	TRBV4-1	TGTGCCAGCAGCCAAGATTCAAGGACAGCCACAGATACGCAGTATTTT	CASSQDSRTATDTQYF
-	once	TRBJ2-3	TRBV5-1	TGCGCCAGCAGCCTTGTTTGGTCTAGCACAGATACGCAGTATTTT	CASSLVWSSTDTQYF
TRBD1	-	TRBJ2-7	TRBV19	TGTGCCAGTAGTATAGATCGGACAGGATGGGAGCAGTACTTC	CASSIDRTGWEQYF
TRBD1	many	TRBJ2-2	TRBV7-8	TGTGCCAGCAGCCCGCGGACAGGGGGCGCAAACGGGGAGCTGTTTTTT	CASSPRTGGANGELFF
TRBD1	-	TRBJ1-5	TRBV28	TGTGCCAGCAGTCACAGGGGGCGCGGTTCTCAGCCCCAGCATTTT	CASSHRGRGSQPQHF
-	-	TRBJ2-7	TRBV20-1	TGCAGTGCTAGAGATCGGAGGAGGAATTACGAGCAGTACTTC	CSARDRRRNYEQYF
-	-	TRBJ1-5	TRBV20-1	TGCAGTGCTAGAGAATTGGGGTCTCAGCCCCAGCATTTT	CSARELGSQPQHF
-	-	TRBJ2-7	TRBV14	TGTGCCAGCAGCCAAGGGTTCCAGGGACTCCGAAGCTCCTACGAGCAGTACTTC	CASSQGFQGLRSSYEQYF
TRBD1	-	TRBJ2-5	TRBV6-1	TGTGCCAGCAGACGTACACAGGGGGAGACCCAGTACTTC	CASRRTQGETQYF
TRBD2	-	TRBJ2-1	TRBV6-2/TRBV6-3	TGTGCCAGCAGTTACCAGATGGGACTACGGAATGAGCAGTTCTTC	CASSYQMGLRNEQFF